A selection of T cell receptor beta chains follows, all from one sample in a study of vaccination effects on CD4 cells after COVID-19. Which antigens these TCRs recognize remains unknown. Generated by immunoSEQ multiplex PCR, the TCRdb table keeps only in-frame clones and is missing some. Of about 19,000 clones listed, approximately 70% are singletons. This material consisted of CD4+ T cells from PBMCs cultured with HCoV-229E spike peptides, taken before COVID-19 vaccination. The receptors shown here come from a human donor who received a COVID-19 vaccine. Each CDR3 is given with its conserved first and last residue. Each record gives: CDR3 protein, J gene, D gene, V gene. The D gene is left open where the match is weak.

CDR3 protein: CASRQQGVNGYTF
J gene: TRBJ1-2
D gene: .
V gene: TRBV6-5

CDR3 protein: CASRIDQDNEQFF
J gene: TRBJ2-1
D gene: .
V gene: TRBV10-2

CDR3 protein: CASSDPWREYRETQYF
J gene: TRBJ2-5
D gene: TRBD2
V gene: TRBV5-1

CDR3 protein: CASSLYSWVGTGGFSSYNSPLHF
J gene: TRBJ1-6
D gene: TRBD1
V gene: TRBV27

CDR3 protein: CASSEGFGYTF
J gene: TRBJ1-2
D gene: .
V gene: TRBV6-6

CDR3 protein: CASSLGARNTIYF
J gene: TRBJ1-3
D gene: .
V gene: TRBV5-1

CDR3 protein: CASSFGPGETQYF
J gene: TRBJ2-5
D gene: .
V gene: TRBV7-9

CDR3 protein: CSVSRATAFGEQFF
J gene: TRBJ2-1
D gene: .
V gene: TRBV29-1

CDR3 protein: CASSSFGLAGGRAGTDTQYF
J gene: TRBJ2-3
D gene: TRBD2
V gene: TRBV3-1/TRBV3-2

CDR3 protein: CASTPKGQGAEKLFF
J gene: TRBJ1-4
D gene: TRBD1
V gene: TRBV6-5

CDR3 protein: CATSPQGSGLGAFF
J gene: TRBJ1-1
D gene: .
V gene: TRBV15

CDR3 protein: CASSPGTGNQPQHF
J gene: TRBJ1-5
D gene: .
V gene: TRBV3-1/TRBV3-2

CDR3 protein: CASSQSNRRVGYTF
J gene: TRBJ1-2
D gene: .
V gene: TRBV4-1

CDR3 protein: CASSQDSVGQLFF
J gene: TRBJ1-4
D gene: .
V gene: TRBV3-1/TRBV3-2

CDR3 protein: CASSLLSYRGHILNEKLFF
J gene: TRBJ1-4
D gene: TRBD1
V gene: TRBV7-2

CDR3 protein: CASSVGLAGVKTQYF
J gene: TRBJ2-5
D gene: TRBD2
V gene: TRBV11-3

CDR3 protein: CASSVSGPQHF
J gene: TRBJ1-5
D gene: .
V gene: TRBV19

CDR3 protein: CASSPLQGATNEKLFF
J gene: TRBJ1-4
D gene: TRBD1
V gene: TRBV5-1

CDR3 protein: CASSLTGGGAPSNTEAFF
J gene: TRBJ1-1
D gene: TRBD1
V gene: TRBV27

CDR3 protein: CASSLARGGTDTQYF
J gene: TRBJ2-3
D gene: .
V gene: TRBV5-8

CDR3 protein: CASSRGWGATDSPLHF
J gene: TRBJ1-6
D gene: .
V gene: TRBV13

CDR3 protein: CATKKGREPQHF
J gene: TRBJ1-5
D gene: .
V gene: TRBV7-9

CDR3 protein: CASIREGIAEAFF
J gene: TRBJ1-1
D gene: .
V gene: TRBV2

CDR3 protein: CASSPQDRINEKLFF
J gene: TRBJ1-4
D gene: .
V gene: TRBV19

CDR3 protein: CASSPTGGAVAYNEQFF
J gene: TRBJ2-1
D gene: .
V gene: TRBV7-2

CDR3 protein: CASSYAQAGTGEQYF
J gene: TRBJ2-7
D gene: TRBD2
V gene: TRBV6-5

CDR3 protein: CASSLYAGESTDTQYF
J gene: TRBJ2-3
D gene: .
V gene: TRBV27

CDR3 protein: CASSKGPDTQYF
J gene: TRBJ2-3
D gene: .
V gene: TRBV11-3

CDR3 protein: CASSKAGTSGGRSYNEQFF
J gene: TRBJ2-1
D gene: TRBD2
V gene: TRBV5-4

CDR3 protein: CASSSVSSYNSPLHF
J gene: TRBJ1-6
D gene: .
V gene: TRBV11-2

CDR3 protein: CASSPLVGLGEKLFF
J gene: TRBJ1-4
D gene: .
V gene: TRBV7-9

CDR3 protein: CASSLDRNSGTGAYEQYF
J gene: TRBJ2-7
D gene: TRBD1
V gene: TRBV11-2

CDR3 protein: CASSPGLAGADTQYF
J gene: TRBJ2-3
D gene: TRBD2
V gene: TRBV5-1

CDR3 protein: CASRSGTGNTYEQYF
J gene: TRBJ2-7
D gene: TRBD1
V gene: TRBV5-4

CDR3 protein: CASSSQGEQTPPLHF
J gene: TRBJ1-6
D gene: .
V gene: TRBV6-5

CDR3 protein: CASSQELTGLRAEAFF
J gene: TRBJ1-1
D gene: .
V gene: TRBV23-1

CDR3 protein: CAWKVGLSGNTIYF
J gene: TRBJ1-3
D gene: .
V gene: TRBV30

CDR3 protein: CASSQGIAGGQETQYF
J gene: TRBJ2-5
D gene: TRBD2
V gene: TRBV3-1/TRBV3-2

CDR3 protein: CASSVGQINEKLFF
J gene: TRBJ1-4
D gene: .
V gene: TRBV9

CDR3 protein: CASSSVIGRLANYGYTF
J gene: TRBJ1-2
D gene: .
V gene: TRBV11-2

CDR3 protein: CASSSGTGLREGGNTIYF
J gene: TRBJ1-3
D gene: TRBD1
V gene: TRBV27

CDR3 protein: CASRPSRVDTQYF
J gene: TRBJ2-3
D gene: .
V gene: TRBV12-3/TRBV12-4

CDR3 protein: CASRTSAGGLLHRGAVF
J gene: TRBJ2-2
D gene: TRBD2
V gene: TRBV6-4

CDR3 protein: CASSEPGGGEKLFF
J gene: TRBJ1-4
D gene: TRBD1
V gene: TRBV6-1

CDR3 protein: CASSSGSSTDTQYF
J gene: TRBJ2-3
D gene: .
V gene: TRBV7-9

CDR3 protein: CASSLEREKPYEQYF
J gene: TRBJ2-7
D gene: .
V gene: TRBV7-9

CDR3 protein: CASSPWDSPNEKLFF
J gene: TRBJ1-4
D gene: TRBD1
V gene: TRBV5-1

CDR3 protein: CATTGPKGYGYTF
J gene: TRBJ1-2
D gene: .
V gene: TRBV6-5

CDR3 protein: CASSYEQGATYSNQPQHF
J gene: TRBJ1-5
D gene: TRBD1
V gene: TRBV6-2/TRBV6-3

CDR3 protein: CASSLQTSGAYEQYF
J gene: TRBJ2-7
D gene: TRBD2
V gene: TRBV7-2

CDR3 protein: CASSVLTYNEQFF
J gene: TRBJ2-1
D gene: .
V gene: TRBV12-3/TRBV12-4

CDR3 protein: CASSGRGEGTQYF
J gene: TRBJ2-3
D gene: .
V gene: TRBV9

CDR3 protein: CASSLDGPGGNEKLFF
J gene: TRBJ1-4
D gene: .
V gene: TRBV5-4

CDR3 protein: CASSPPNRERLDGYTF
J gene: TRBJ1-2
D gene: .
V gene: TRBV18

CDR3 protein: CASSRNRDSNEKLFF
J gene: TRBJ1-4
D gene: TRBD1
V gene: TRBV5-4